This T cell receptor (beta chain) was captured by sequencing in a study of high-grade serous ovarian cancer treatment subgroups. Tumor tissue was taken before any definitive surgery or chemotherapy was given. With 6 bases clipped from V and 5 bases from J, the junction kept 11 bases outside the gene matches. Looked up from germline, CDR1 is SNHLY and CDR2 is FYNNEI. This CDR3 comprises 16 residues. TCRdb's table, derived via immunoSEQ multiplex PCR, lists solely in-frame clones and lacks some. The sample contains about 6,800 clones, 70% to 80% of which appear only once. Sequenced material: tumor tissue. The chain is built from TRBV2 and TRBJ2-5; 11 bases are a match to TRBD2. This TCR was sampled from a human donor with high-grade serous ovarian cancer. CDR3 sequence: CASRRDASGRRETQYF. CDR3 nucleotides: TGTGCCAGCAGACGAGACGCTAGCGGGAGGAGGGAGACCCAGTACTTC.